This T cell receptor (beta chain) was found in a study of cytomegalovirus exposure and HLA in healthy donors. The PCR contained 60 Vbeta and 13 Jbeta primers. Sequencing used immunoSEQ multiplex PCR; TCRdb keeps in-frame clones, though not all of them. The sample carries about 170,000 clones, 78% recorded once. Regarding the study as a whole: Researchers counted 164 TCR beta chains as cytomegalovirus-associated.

As to this clone: What it binds is not known.

The length of the CDR3 is 14 residues. Germline lookup yields CDR1 SGDLS and CDR2 YYNGEE. Trimming left V 0 bases short and J 0 bases short, with 5 bases between. The chain employs TRBV9 and TRBJ2-3; no clear D gene. The sample comprised PBMCs. This clonotype was obtained from a woman in her 50s in good health and CMV-seropositive. The CDR3 sequence: CASSVVTSTDTQYF. The CDR3 DNA reads as TGTGCCAGCAGCGTAGTAACTAGCACAGATACGCAGTATTTT.